The 30 T cell receptor beta chains below all came from one sample that was sequenced in a study of T cell repertoires in cytomegalovirus infection (dated by TCRdb to between 2017 and 2020). These receptors have no identified antigens. Data came from an Illumina HiSeq 1500. Starting from the raw public reads, TCRdb applied fastp trimming at Q25, assembled clones with MiXCR and retained in-frame beta chains. Rows are unified per CDR3 protein, each entry keeping the most common DNA and genes. The sample table shows about half a million distinct CDR3 sequences, and about 33% are seen once. The top ten hold roughly 16% of the sample. In light of the paper, this sample's treatment or condition label describes: in vitro stimulation with specific CMV peptide epitopes to enrich CMV-specific T cells. The sample consisted of cultured PBMCs, taken from culture after CMV antigen stimulation. The receptors derive from a human donor in good health (CMV status not recorded). Some clones in this sample may be carry-over from other donors' samples.

This clonotype was seen only a few times. The rearrangement uses TRBV15 and TRBJ2-5, with D uncertain. The CDR3 extends over 13 amino acids. Trimming cost V 5 bases and J 5 bases, with 12 bases left between them. CDR1 is LNHNV and CDR2 is YYDKDF in the germline V gene (reference sequence). CDR3 residues: CATSPNRRETQYF. CDR3 nucleotide sequence: TGTGCCACCAGCCCCAACAGACGGGAGACCCAGTACTTC.

The V call is TRBV12-3 or TRBV12-4, the J call TRBJ1-6, with a tentative D call TRBD1 (5 bases). The CDR3 contains 14 residues. V lost 3 bases to trimming and J lost 10 bases, with 13 bases between them. CDR3 nucleotides: TGTGCCAGCAGTTTGGATCAGGGCAGGTCACCCCTCCACTTT. Its translation is CASSLDQGRSPLHF.

The J gene is TRBJ2-1, the V gene TRBV7-2; D might be TRBD1 or TRBD2, each matching 5 bases. CDR1 and CDR2 from the germline V gene are SGHTA and FQGNSA. Trimming removed 0 bases at V and 9 bases at J, with 9 bases between. This CDR3 is built from 13 residues. CDR3 coding DNA: TGTGCCAGCAGCTTAGCGTATGGGGGTGAGCAGTTCTTC. Amino acid sequence: CASSLAYGGEQFF.

The chain couples TRBV5-4 to TRBJ2-7; 11 bases are shared with TRBD2. Germline V lookup: CDR1 SGHNT, CDR2 YYREEE (reference sequence). The length of the CDR3 is 15 residues. With V trimmed by 4 bases and J by 6 bases, 9 bases remained unmatched. CDR3 bases: TGTGCCAGCAGCCGGGATGGGCTAGCGGGAGGCGAGCAGTACGTC. Residues: CASSRDGLAGGEQYV.

This clonotype appeared a few times. The CDR3 coding sequence is TGTGCCAGCAGGTCCAGCGGGGCCCACAATGAGCAGTTCTTC. Its protein is CASRSSGAHNEQFF. This chain joins TRBV7-6 and TRBJ2-1, with TRBD2 matching over 7 bases. Trimming cost V 6 bases and J 5 bases; bases outside gene matches: 7. The CDR3 is 14 amino acids. Germline V gene sequence: CDR1 SGHVS, CDR2 FNYEAQ.

This clonotype turned up a few times. V usage is TRBV27 and J usage is TRBJ2-1; 7 positions agree with TRBD2. The CDR3 contains 17 residues. CDR1 and CDR2 (germline): MNHEY, SMNVEV (reference sequence). V dropped 3 bases and J dropped 4; count of bases not matched to a gene: 12. The CDR3 region has the DNA TGTGCCAGCAGTTTCCTTGAATTGGCGGGGGAGTACAATGAGCAGTTCTTC. Protein: CASSFLELAGEYNEQFF.

The V call is TRBV6-5, the J call TRBJ2-7, with D tentatively TRBD1 (6 bases). CDR1 and CDR2 (germline): MNHEY, SVGAGI. The CDR3 is 13 residues long. Trimming removed 7 bases from V and 4 bases from J, with 14 bases in between. The CDR3 is CASTPGQKYEQYF. For the CDR3, the DNA is TGTGCCAGCACCCCCGGACAGAAATACGAGCAGTACTTC.

This clonotype was seen only a few times. The chain carries TRBV29-1 and TRBJ1-5, with a possible D match to TRBD1 (5 bases). The CDR3 spans 13 residues. Germline V gene data show CDR1 as SQVTM and CDR2 as ANQGSEA. Trimming left V 7 bases short and J 4 bases short, with 14 bases between. The CDR3 here is CSASGGFNQPQHF. The CDR3 coding sequence is TGCAGCGCTTCGGGGGGGTTTAATCAGCCCCAGCATTTT.

This clonotype was found many times. The chain recombines TRBV7-6 with TRBJ2-1; the D call may be TRBD1 or TRBD2 (5 bases each). The CDR3 contains 16 residues. CDR1 and CDR2 (germline): SGHVS, FNYEAQ. V was cut by 0 bases and J by 7 bases, with 16 bases left in between. CDR3 DNA: TGTGCCAGCAGCTTAGCAGGGGAGCAGGTCGAGAATGAGCAGTTCTTC. Translation: CASSLAGEQVENEQFF.

This clonotype was recorded at least ten times. This rearrangement joins TRBV7-2 to TRBJ1-1; 7 bases are shared with TRBD1. The CDR3 is 15 residues long. Germline V gene sequence: CDR1 SGHTA, CDR2 FQGNSA. The ends lost 5 bases at V and 1 base at J; junction bases unmatched: 7. CDR3 sequence reads: CASSARQGTNTEAFF. The CDR3 bases are TGTGCCAGCAGCGCCCGACAGGGAACGAACACTGAAGCTTTCTTT.

This clonotype was detected many times. The CDR3 loop is CASSQVLNTEAFF. For the CDR3, the DNA is TGTGCCAGCAGCCAGGTTTTGAACACTGAAGCTTTCTTT. The chain joins TRBV7-2 to TRBJ1-1; D ambiguous. The CDR3 consists of 13 residues. The V and J ends lost 5 bases and 0 bases respectively, with 7 bases between them. Germline CDR1 and CDR2: SGHTA and FQGNSA.

The chain couples TRBV6-2 or TRBV6-3 to TRBJ2-1; D gene ambiguous. The length of the CDR3 is 14 residues. Germline values: CDR1 MNHEY, CDR2 SVGEGT. Between the trimmed V and J ends, which lost 2 bases and 4 bases, there was a span of 9 bases. Here the CDR3 reads CASSYMDEYNEQFF. CDR3 coding DNA: TGTGCCAGCAGTTACATGGACGAGTACAATGAGCAGTTCTTC.

Only a few counts were recorded for this clonotype. The chain is built from TRBV5-1 and TRBJ2-1; no firm D call. The CDR3 covers 13 residues. Between the trimmed V and J ends, which lost 0 bases and 7 bases, there was a span of 8 bases. CDR1 and CDR2 from the germline V gene are SGHRS and YFSETQ. The CDR3 here is CASSLVVWNEQFF. CDR3 nucleotide sequence: TGCGCCAGCAGCTTGGTGGTTTGGAATGAGCAGTTCTTC. Filled out from reference TRBV5-1 and TRBJ2-1, the complete variable domain reads KAGVTQTPRYLIKTRGQQVTLSCSPISGHRSVSWYQQTPGQGLQFLFEYFSETQRNKGNFPGRFSGRQFSNSRSEMNVSTLELGDSALYLCASSLVVWNEQFFGPGTRLTVL.

A few counts support this clonotype. V gene TRBV7-2 combines with J gene TRBJ2-5; TRBD2 aligns across 7 bases. This CDR3 has 16 amino acids. CDR1 is SGHTA and CDR2 is FQGNSA in the germline V gene. The V segment lost 5 bases and the J segment 3 bases; nucleotides outside the gene matches: 12. In DNA form, the CDR3 reads TGTGCCAGCAGCATTGAGCGGGGCGCGCCTAAAGAGACCCAGTACTTC. Translation gives CASSIERGAPKETQYF.

This clonotype came up a few times. The chain uses TRBV20-1 and TRBJ2-5; 12 bases agree with TRBD1. The CDR3 is 17 residues long. V shed 0 bases, J shed 5 bases, and the junction held 10 bases outside the gene matches. Looked up from germline, CDR1 is DFQATT and CDR2 is SNEGSKA (reference sequence). The CDR3 DNA follows: TGCAGTGCTAGAGATCTGGAAGGGACAGGGGGCTTTGAGACCCAGTACTTC. Its translation: CSARDLEGTGGFETQYF.

This clonotype came up many times. The chain employs TRBV7-2 and TRBJ2-1; a possible D gene is TRBD2 (6 bases). Germline-derived CDR1 and CDR2 are SGHTA and FQGNSA. This CDR3 is 17 amino acids long. V gave up 4 bases and J gave up 0 bases, with 16 bases separating them. CDR3 coding DNA: TGTGCCAGCAGCTCCGCTAGCGCACGGAGCTCCTACAATGAGCAGTTCTTC. Its protein product is CASSSASARSSYNEQFF.

The genes are TRBV28 and TRBJ1-6, with D hard to call. The CDR3 runs 12 residues. Germline loops: CDR1 MDHEN, CDR2 SYDVKM. Trimming cost V 3 bases and J 8 bases, with 5 bases left between them. This CDR3 reads CASSFPHSPLHF. CDR3 coding DNA: TGTGCCAGCAGTTTCCCGCATTCACCCCTCCACTTT.

The rearrangement uses TRBV7-3 and TRBJ2-1; D perhaps matches TRBD2 (5 bases). The CDR3 sequence is 17 residues long. Germline V gene lookup returns CDR1 SGHTA and CDR2 FQGTGA. V was pared by 2 bases and J by 2 bases, with 16 bases between. The CDR3 sequence is CASSLAPSPRAYNEQFF. DNA for the CDR3: TGTGCCAGCAGCTTAGCCCCCAGCCCGAGGGCCTACAATGAGCAGTTCTTC.

The gene calls are TRBV5-4 and TRBJ1-6; D gene unclear. With 0 bases removed from V and 12 bases from J, the gap between germline ends came to 10 bases. Germline CDR1 reads SGHNT; CDR2 reads YYREEE (reference sequence). This CDR3 has 13 residues. CDR3 protein: CASSLAQEEPLHF. The DNA for the CDR3 is TGTGCCAGCAGCTTGGCCCAGGAGGAACCCCTCCACTTT.

This clonotype was counted between two and nine times. The gene calls are TRBV6-2 or TRBV6-3 and TRBJ2-5; 10 positions agree with TRBD2. The CDR3 totals 15 residues. Germline loops: CDR1 MNHEY, CDR2 SVGEGT. Germline trimming cut 2 bases from V and 2 bases from J; bases unmatched to any gene: 2. CDR3 sequence reads: CASSYPSGGQETQYF. The CDR3 nucleotides read TGTGCCAGCAGTTACCCTAGCGGGGGTCAAGAGACCCAGTACTTC.

This clonotype has only a few counts. The chain recombines TRBV7-2 with TRBJ1-2, with TRBD1 identical over 9 bases. Per the germline V gene, CDR1 is SGHTA and CDR2 is FQGNSA. V lost 7 bases, J lost 4 bases, and 10 bases stayed unmatched. The CDR3 is 15 amino acids. Written as DNA, the CDR3 is TGTGCCAGCAACCCTTTTTGGGGACAGGGCTATGGCTACACCTTC. Protein sequence: CASNPFWGQGYGYTF.

This clonotype was detected ten times or more. V usage is TRBV7-8 and J usage is TRBJ2-2; maybe TRBD2 (5 bases). The germline CDR1 and CDR2 sequences are SGHVS and FQNEAQ. V lost 4 bases and J lost 10, with 13 bases in between. CDR3 size: 13 residues. CDR3 region: CASSWSTRVELFF. The CDR3 DNA follows: TGTGCCAGCAGCTGGAGTACTAGAGTGGAGCTGTTTTTT.

The chain carries TRBV28 and TRBJ2-3; TRBD1 might be the D (6 bases). V was shortened by 1 base and J by 2 bases, with 13 bases between the two germline ends. CDR1 MDHEN and CDR2 SYDVKM come from the germline V gene. This CDR3 has 16 residues. CDR3 loop: CASSLYRVLITDTQYF. The CDR3 DNA is TGTGCCAGCAGTTTATACAGGGTGCTAATCACAGATACGCAGTATTTT.

This clonotype was counted between two and nine times. V is TRBV10-3 and J is TRBJ2-7; no firm D call. Trimming stripped 2 bases from V and 4 bases from J, with 9 bases between. The V gene's germline CDR1 is ENHRY and CDR2 SYGVKD. The CDR3 loop spans 13 amino acids. The CDR3 DNA sequence: TGTGCCATCAGTGAGCCCGGGCATTACGAGCAGTACTTC. Amino acid sequence: CAISEPGHYEQYF.

This clonotype has more than one count but fewer than ten. The rearrangement uses TRBV7-6 and TRBJ2-3, with D tentatively TRBD1 (5 bases). Trimming removed 5 bases from V and 0 bases from J, with 15 bases in between. CDR1 SGHVS and CDR2 FNYEAQ come from the germline V gene. The CDR3 totals 16 residues. The CDR3 reads CASSPLQGSSTDTQYF. The CDR3 region has the DNA TGTGCCAGCAGCCCCCTCCAGGGATCTAGCACAGATACGCAGTATTTT.

The chain recombines TRBV12-3 or TRBV12-4 with TRBJ2-1; 10 bases are a match to TRBD1. The J segment lost 6 bases and the V segment lost 8 bases, leaving 7 bases of the junction unmatched. This CDR3 comprises 14 residues. This CDR3 is CASRETGGVNEQFF. In DNA, the CDR3 is TGTGCCAGCCGAGAGACAGGGGGCGTCAATGAGCAGTTCTTC.

On this clonotype itself: The conserved phenylalanine or tryptophan normally closing the CDR3 is absent here, so this likely arose from a read error. V gene TRBV7-2 combines with J gene TRBJ2-1; 13 bases line up with TRBD2. In germline, CDR1 is SGHTA, CDR2 FQGNSA. J gave up 6 bases and V 0 bases, and 5 bases lay outside the gene matches. This CDR3 is 17 amino acids long. The CDR3 protein is CASSLAVLAGGPNEQFC. The CDR3 nucleotides read TGTGCCAGCAGCTTAGCGGTACTAGCGGGAGGGCCCAATGAGCAGTTCTGC.

There are a few counts of this clonotype. The gene calls are TRBV7-3 and TRBJ2-3; D may be TRBD2 (5 bases). Trimming stripped 5 bases from V and 6 bases from J, with 18 bases between. CDR3 length: 15 amino acids. Germline V lookup: CDR1 SGHTA, CDR2 FQGTGA. CDR3 sequence reads: CASSPLGQEADTQYF. The CDR3 bases are TGTGCCAGCAGCCCCCTAGGGCAGGAGGCGGATACGCAGTATTTT.

This chain joins TRBV18 and TRBJ1-5, with D hard to call. The germline gives CDR1 KGHSH, CDR2 LQKENI. Trimming shortened V by 3 bases and J by 0 bases, and 9 bases separated the two germline ends. This CDR3 contains 15 residues. The CDR3 loop reads CASSPGSYSNQPQHF. The CDR3 DNA is TGTGCCAGCTCACCGGGGTCGTATAGCAATCAGCCCCAGCATTTT.

The V call is TRBV7-8, the J call TRBJ2-1; TRBD2 matches 12 bases. Germline values: CDR1 SGHVS, CDR2 FQNEAQ. Trimming took 4 bases from V and 5 from J; bases not matched to a gene: 6. The CDR3 loop spans 16 amino acids. The chain's CDR3 is CASSWTSGKVDNEQFF. The CDR3 region has the DNA TGTGCCAGCAGCTGGACTAGCGGGAAGGTTGACAATGAGCAGTTCTTC.